This T cell receptor (beta chain) appears in the sequencing data of a study of blood T cell repertoires in COVID-19. Overall study context: Sample material is recorded as cDNA or gDNA derived from T cells, B-cell-depleted T cells, or PBMCs.

Across 24 US areas, participants ranged in age from about 18 to 90 years. Self-reported history from a screening survey and questionnaire set each donor's cohort. Germline V lookup: CDR1 LNHDA, CDR2 SQIVND (reference sequence). CDR3 size: 13 residues. Trimming shortened V by 6 bases and J by 1 base, and 9 bases separated the two germline ends. Methods used by the authors: From reference gene primer amplification, estimates of nucleated cell counts were derived. Sequencing was performed with immunoSEQ multiplex PCR; in TCRdb, only in-frame clones are kept and a portion is missing. V and J calls plus clone size are reproduced from that table; the DNA served to infer D and trimming. The repertoire consists of roughly 250,000 clones, with roughly 85% occurring once and the leading ten covering 3.5% to 5.5%.

J is TRBJ2-5 and V is TRBV19; D might be TRBD1 (5 bases). This clonotype was obtained from a woman in her twenties or thirties who had recovered from COVID-19. The sample consisted of PBMCs or T cells enriched from blood (not recorded which). The CDR3, as DNA: TGTGCCAGTAGAGGGGCGACCCAAGAGACCCAGTACTTC. Its protein product is CASRGATQETQYF.